A single sample gave rise to the 9 T cell receptor beta chains below, sequenced in a study of blood T cell repertoires in COVID-19. Profiling relied on immunoSEQ multiplex PCR, and the TCRdb table lists in-frame clones only, not all of them. The table records around 300,000 clones, around 87% of them present only once. Sequencing was done on a sample of peripheral blood. The source is a middle-aged man with active or convalescent COVID-19.

The chain is built from TRBV7-3 and TRBJ1-4; TRBD1 agrees at 7 bases. The V gene end was trimmed by 5 bases and the J gene end by 1 base; junction bases not matched to a gene: 4. From germline, CDR1 is SGHTA and CDR2 FQGTGA. There are 15 residues in the CDR3. In DNA form, the CDR3 reads TGTGCCAGCAGCCCCCGACAGGGAACTAATGAAAAACTGTTTTTT. This codes for CASSPRQGTNEKLFF.

V and J are TRBV3-1 (or the pseudogene TRBV3-2) and TRBJ2-1; D perhaps matches TRBD2 (6 bases). This CDR3 contains 15 residues. Germline CDR1 is LGHDT and CDR2 is YNNKEL (reference sequence). Trimming pared 10 bases from V and 3 bases from J, leaving 19 bases between. CDR3 DNA: TGTGCCACACACTCGGCATCGGGGGACTACAATGAGCAGTTCTTC. This sequence encodes CATHSASGDYNEQFF.

The gene calls are TRBV6-6 and TRBJ1-1; D remains ambiguous. The CDR3 is 12 residues long. Germline CDR1 and CDR2: MNHNY and SVGAGI (reference sequence). V was trimmed by 2 bases and J by 5 bases, leaving 6 bases between them. The CDR3 DNA reads TGTGCCAGCAGTTACCCGGAGACTGAAGCTTTCTTT. The encoded protein is CASSYPETEAFF.

The chain uses TRBV4-1 and TRBJ1-1, with TRBD1 as a possible D gene (5 bases). V lost 5 bases to trimming and J lost 5 bases, with 21 bases between them. Germline V CDR1 and CDR2: MGHRA, YSYEKL. The CDR3 is 16 residues long. DNA for the CDR3: TGCGCCAGCAGCGATATTGGACGACGAAGGGGAACTGAAGCTTTCTTT. Amino acid sequence: CASSDIGRRRGTEAFF.

This clone was seen a handful of times. The chain carries TRBV11-2 and TRBJ1-2; possible D gene TRBD1, 6 bases. Between the trimmed V and J ends, which lost 5 bases and 1 base, there was a span of 20 bases. The CDR3 runs 17 residues. CDR1 and CDR2 from the germline V gene are SGHAT and FQNNGV. The CDR3 DNA is TGTGCCAGCAGCCGCTTGGGGGCAGGCCGCCGTAACTATGGCTACACCTTC. The encoded protein is CASSRLGAGRRNYGYTF.

This clone was observed a single time. V and J are TRBV19 and TRBJ2-3; 7 bases align to TRBD1. The CDR3 length is 13 residues. After removal of 7 bases from V and 4 bases from J, the junction contained 5 bases not matched to a gene. CDR1 is LNHDA, CDR2 SQIVND, per germline (reference sequence). The CDR3 sequence is CASTPGGADTQYF. For the CDR3, the DNA is TGTGCCAGTACCCCAGGGGGTGCAGATACGCAGTATTTT.

This clone came up a few times. This chain links TRBV7-2 with TRBJ2-7; 11 positions agree with TRBD2. Trimming cost V 4 bases and J 4 bases; bases outside gene matches: 3. The CDR3 is made up of 14 amino acids. CDR1 is SGHTA, CDR2 FQGNSA, per germline. CDR3 loop: CASSWTSGQYEQYF. CDR3 nucleotide sequence: TGTGCCAGCAGCTGGACTAGCGGGCAGTACGAGCAGTACTTC.

The CDR3 bases are TGTGCCAGCAGCTCGCGGGGGAGAGAGACCCAGTACTTC. Protein product: CASSSRGRETQYF. The chain carries TRBV5-4 and TRBJ2-5; 7 positions agree with TRBD2. The CDR3 extends over 13 amino acids. Trimming at V came to 3 bases and at J to 4 bases, leaving 3 bases not matched to a gene. Germline-derived CDR1 and CDR2 are SGHNT and YYREEE (reference sequence).

DNA of the CDR3: TGTGCCTGGACGAAAAACAGGGGAAGGGATGAGCAGTTCTTC. Protein sequence: CAWTKNRGRDEQFF. J is TRBJ2-1 and V is TRBV30; 7 bases are a match to TRBD1. Germline V gene data show CDR1 as GTSNPN and CDR2 as SVGIG (reference sequence). The CDR3 runs to 14 residues. Losses at the gene ends were 4 bases for V and 8 bases for J; bases not matched to a gene: 11.